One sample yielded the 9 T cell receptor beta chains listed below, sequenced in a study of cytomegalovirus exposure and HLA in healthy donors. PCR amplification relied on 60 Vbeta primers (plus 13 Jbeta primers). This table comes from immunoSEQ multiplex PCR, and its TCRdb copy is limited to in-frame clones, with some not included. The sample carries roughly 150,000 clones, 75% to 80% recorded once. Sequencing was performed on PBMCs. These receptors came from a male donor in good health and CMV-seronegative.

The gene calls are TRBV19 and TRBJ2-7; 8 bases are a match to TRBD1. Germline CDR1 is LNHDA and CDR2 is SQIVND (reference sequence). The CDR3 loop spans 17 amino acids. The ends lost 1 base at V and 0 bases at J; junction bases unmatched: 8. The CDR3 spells CASSIVATGEISYEQYF. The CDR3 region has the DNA TGTGCCAGTAGTATAGTGGCGACAGGGGAAATCTCCTACGAGCAGTACTTC.

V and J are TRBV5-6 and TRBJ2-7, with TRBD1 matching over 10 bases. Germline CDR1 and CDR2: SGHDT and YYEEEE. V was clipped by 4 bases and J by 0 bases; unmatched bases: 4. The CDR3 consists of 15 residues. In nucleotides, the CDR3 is TGTGCCAGCAGCGCGGACAGGGGGGGCTCCTACGAGCAGTACTTC. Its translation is CASSADRGGSYEQYF.

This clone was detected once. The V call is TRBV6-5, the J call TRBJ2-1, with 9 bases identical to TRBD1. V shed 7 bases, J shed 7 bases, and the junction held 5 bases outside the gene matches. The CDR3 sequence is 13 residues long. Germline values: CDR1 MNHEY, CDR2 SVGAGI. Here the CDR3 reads CASIGTGRNEQFF. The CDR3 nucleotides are TGTGCCAGCATTGGGACAGGGCGGAATGAGCAGTTCTTC.

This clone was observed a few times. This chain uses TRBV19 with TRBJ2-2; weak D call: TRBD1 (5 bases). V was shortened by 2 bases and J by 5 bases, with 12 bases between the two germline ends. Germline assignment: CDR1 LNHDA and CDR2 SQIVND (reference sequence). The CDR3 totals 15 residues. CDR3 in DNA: TGTGCCAGTAGTATATATCAGGGTTATACCGGGGAGCTGTTTTTT. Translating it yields CASSIYQGYTGELFF.

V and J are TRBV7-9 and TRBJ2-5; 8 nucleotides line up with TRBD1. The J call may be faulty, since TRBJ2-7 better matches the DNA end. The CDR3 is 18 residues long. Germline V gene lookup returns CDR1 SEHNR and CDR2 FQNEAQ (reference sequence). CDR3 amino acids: CASSLVGYTGGRTYEQYF. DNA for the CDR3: TGTGCCAGCAGCTTAGTCGGCTATACAGGGGGAAGAACCTACGAGCAGTACTTC.

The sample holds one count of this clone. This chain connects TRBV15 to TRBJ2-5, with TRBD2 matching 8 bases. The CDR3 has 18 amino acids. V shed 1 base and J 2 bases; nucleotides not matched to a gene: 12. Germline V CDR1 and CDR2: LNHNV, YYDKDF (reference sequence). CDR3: CATSRVFGAGGSQETQYF. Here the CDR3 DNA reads TGTGCCACCAGCAGAGTCTTTGGGGCGGGGGGCTCGCAAGAGACCCAGTACTTC.

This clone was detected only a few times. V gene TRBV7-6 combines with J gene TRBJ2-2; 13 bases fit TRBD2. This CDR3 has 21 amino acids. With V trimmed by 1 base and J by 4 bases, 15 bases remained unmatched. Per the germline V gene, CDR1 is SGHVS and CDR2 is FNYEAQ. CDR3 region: CASSLGGPGLAGVRTTGELFF. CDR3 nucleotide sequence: TGTGCCAGCAGCTTAGGGGGCCCCGGACTAGCGGGGGTGCGGACCACCGGGGAGCTGTTTTTT.

For the CDR3, the DNA is TGTGCCAGCTCACCGCAGCCGGGACAGGGTTGGGACACTGAAGCTTTCTTT. It specifies CASSPQPGQGWDTEAFF. The chain employs TRBV18 and TRBJ1-1; 9 bases fit TRBD1. The V gene's germline CDR1 is KGHSH and CDR2 LQKENI. There are 17 residues in the CDR3. Trimming at V came to 3 bases and at J to 3 bases, leaving 11 bases not matched to a gene.

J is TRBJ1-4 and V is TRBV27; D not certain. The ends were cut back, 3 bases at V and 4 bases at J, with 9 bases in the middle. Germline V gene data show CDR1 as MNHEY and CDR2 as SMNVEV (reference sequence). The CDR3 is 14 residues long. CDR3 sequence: CASSFVGDNEKLFF. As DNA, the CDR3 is TGTGCCAGCAGTTTCGTGGGAGATAATGAAAAACTGTTTTTT.